The 5 T cell receptor beta chains reported below all come from one sample, sequenced in a study of beta chain features in type 1 diabetes. These receptors' targets are unknown. Overall study findings and caveats: Moderate yet significant TCRB CDR3 shortening was seen in Type 1 diabetes patients in all four CD4+ subsets.

Since all of the isolated RNA was reverse transcribed, expressed TCRB transcripts were what got sequenced. TCRdb's copy holds only in-frame clones and misses some; the assay was immunoSEQ multiplex PCR. The sample consists of some 640,000 clones, around an eighth of them appearing once. Sequenced: naive CD4+ T cells from blood. These receptors all come from a man aged 18 to 29 with type 1 diabetes.

The V call is TRBV30, the J call TRBJ1-1, with D perhaps TRBD1 (5 bases). Germline V lookup: CDR1 GTSNPN, CDR2 SVGIG (reference sequence). The CDR3 length is 13 residues. Trimming stripped 2 bases from V and 4 bases from J, with 11 bases between. CDR3 region: CAWSPGPSTEAFF. The CDR3 bases are TGTGCCTGGAGTCCGGGGCCCAGCACTGAAGCTTTCTTT.

This clone has more than one count but fewer than ten. This chain connects TRBV7-9 to TRBJ2-3, with 11 bases that match TRBD2. The germline CDR1 and CDR2 sequences are SEHNR and FQNEAQ (reference sequence). The ends lost 4 bases at V and 6 bases at J; junction bases unmatched: 6. There are 15 residues in the CDR3. CDR3 sequence (DNA): TGTGCCAGCAGCTCGCTAGCGGGGGGACGTGATACGCAGTATTTT. Protein sequence: CASSSLAGGRDTQYF.

The gene calls are TRBV5-1 and TRBJ1-2; TRBD1 might be the D (5 bases). Germline V gene lookup returns CDR1 SGHRS and CDR2 YFSETQ. The V end lost 5 bases, the J end lost 7 bases, and 9 bases lay between the germline ends. The CDR3 loop spans 11 amino acids. The CDR3 DNA sequence: TGCGCCAGCAGACAGGAATTTGGCTACACCTTC. This sequence encodes CASRQEFGYTF. The full variable domain, completed using reference TRBV5-1 and TRBJ1-2, is KAGVTQTPRYLIKTRGQQVTLSCSPISGHRSVSWYQQTPGQGLQFLFEYFSETQRNKGNFPGRFSGRQFSNSRSEMNVSTLELGDSALYLCASRQEFGYTFGSGTRLTVV.

This clone was detected only a few times. The chain combines TRBV10-3 with TRBJ2-5; 11 nucleotides align to TRBD1. This CDR3 has 15 residues. The J segment lost 5 bases and the V segment lost 5 bases, leaving 7 bases of the junction unmatched. Germline-derived CDR1 and CDR2 are ENHRY and SYGVKD. CDR3 sequence (DNA): TGTGCCATCAGTCCGGGACAGGGGGTTGGGGAGACCCAGTACTTC. Its translation is CAISPGQGVGETQYF.

The chain's CDR3 is CASSLEYPSRGRSEKLFF. CDR3 bases: TGTGCCAGCAGCTTAGAGTACCCGTCTAGGGGACGAAGTGAAAAACTGTTTTTT. This chain connects TRBV7-9 to TRBJ1-4; TRBD1 might be the D (5 bases). V was cut by 1 base and J by 7 bases, with 22 bases left in between. The CDR3 totals 18 residues. CDR1 SEHNR and CDR2 FQNEAQ come from the germline V gene (reference sequence).